A single sample gave rise to the 26 T cell receptor beta chains below, sequenced in a study of T cells in Graves' hyperthyroidism and ophthalmopathy. It was RNA transcripts that yielded the amplified TCR beta CDR3 regions. TCR CDR3 regions were first amplified by RT-PCR with HTBI primers. Via MiXCR, TCRdb re-called the multiplex PCR reads, giving one row per CDR3 protein. The repertoire holds about 720,000 distinct CDR3 sequences, around a sixth seen once, with over 15% in the top ten. Sequencing was performed on blood. Every receptor here comes from a woman in her 50s with Graves' hyperthyroidism that later progressed to Graves' ophthalmopathy.

V gene TRBV7-8 combines with J gene TRBJ2-4; D is perhaps TRBD2 (7 bases). The V end lost 1 base, the J end lost 9 bases, and 16 bases lay between the germline ends. Germline loops: CDR1 SGHVS, CDR2 FQNEAQ. This CDR3 region has 15 residues. The CDR3: CASSLGVGGPRIQYF. Here the CDR3 DNA reads TGTGCCAGCAGCTTAGGAGTGGGGGGGCCGCGCATTCAGTACTTC.

This clonotype was observed a handful of times. V gene TRBV29-1 combines with J gene TRBJ2-1; 13 nucleotides agree with TRBD2. The CDR3 covers 19 residues. J gave up 0 bases and V 1 base, and 9 bases lay outside the gene matches. Germline V lookup: CDR1 SQVTM, CDR2 ANQGSEA. The chain's CDR3 is CSVEGVGLAGASSYNEQFF. CDR3 DNA sequence: TGCAGCGTTGAAGGCGTCGGACTAGCGGGGGCCAGCTCCTACAATGAGCAGTTCTTC.

This clonotype was observed a handful of times. The chain links TRBV7-9 to TRBJ1-4; D not certain. The CDR3 is 16 amino acids. The ends were cut back, 2 bases at V and 4 bases at J, with 14 bases in the middle. Germline CDR1 is SEHNR and CDR2 is FQNEAQ (reference sequence). In nucleotides, the CDR3 is TGTGCCAGCAGCTTATATAATGAACAGCTTAATGAAAAACTGTTTTTT. Translating it yields CASSLYNEQLNEKLFF.

This clonotype was observed many times. The rearrangement links TRBV3-1 to TRBJ1-6, with 7 positions matching TRBD1. Germline assignment: CDR1 LGHDT and CDR2 YNNKEL (reference sequence). Trimming removed 1 base from V and 12 bases from J; junction bases left unmatched: 6. The CDR3 is 14 residues long. CDR3 protein: CASSQGQGEEPLHF. In DNA, the CDR3 is TGTGCCAGCAGCCAAGGACAGGGTGAGGAACCCCTCCACTTT.

This chain links TRBV20-1 with TRBJ2-7, with a tentative D call TRBD1 (6 bases). Germline assignment: CDR1 DFQATT and CDR2 SNEGSKA (reference sequence). The CDR3 runs to 14 residues. V shed 3 bases and J shed 6 bases, with 18 bases lying between them. The chain's CDR3 is CSARLPGHHSEQYF. The CDR3 region has the DNA TGCAGTGCTAGGTTGCCGGGACACCATTCCGAGCAGTACTTC.

To note about this clonotype: This may be a read error, as it is one base from a much larger clone. The chain couples TRBV20-1 to TRBJ2-2, with TRBD1 matching over 8 bases. The CDR3 contains 14 residues. From germline, CDR1 is DFQATT and CDR2 SNEGSKA (reference sequence). The CDR3 DNA follows: TGCAGTGCCGAAGGACAGGGTTTCACCGGGGAGCTGCTTTTT. It is translated as CSAEGQGFTGELLF.

In this sample, this clonotype turned up a few times. Written as DNA, the CDR3 is TGTGCCAGTAGTATAAACAGGGGCGGCGGGTATAGCAATCAGCCCCAGCATTTT. Translated, it gives CASSINRGGGYSNQPQHF. The chain has TRBV19 and TRBJ1-5; the match to TRBD1 covers 7 bases. After removal of 2 bases from V and 0 bases from J, the junction contained 10 bases not matched to a gene. CDR1 LNHDA and CDR2 SQIVND come from the germline V gene (reference sequence). The CDR3 is 18 amino acids.

The chain uses TRBV20-1 and TRBJ2-5, with 7 bases lining up with TRBD1. V gave up 6 bases and J gave up 2 bases; unmatched junction bases: 15. Looked up from germline, CDR1 is DFQATT and CDR2 is SNEGSKA (reference sequence). This CDR3 has 16 amino acids. The CDR3 coding sequence is TGCAGTGCCATTCGTGGGGACAGAGGGATTCAAGAGACCCAGTACTTC. Protein: CSAIRGDRGIQETQYF.

The rearrangement links TRBV19 to TRBJ1-2; D perhaps matches TRBD1 (5 bases). There are 13 residues in the CDR3. The germline gives CDR1 LNHDA, CDR2 SQIVND (reference sequence). V lost 5 bases and J lost 4, with 11 bases in between. The CDR3 DNA reads TGTGCCAGTAGTCTACAGGAGGCCTATGGCTACACCTTC. Encoded protein: CASSLQEAYGYTF.

The rearrangement joins TRBV6-2 or TRBV6-3 to TRBJ2-2; D gene uncertain. Germline-derived CDR1 and CDR2 are MNHEY and SVGEGT. V was cut by 4 bases and J by 10 bases, with 19 bases left in between. This CDR3 contains 15 residues. CDR3 residues: CASSSSPIGVKELFF. The DNA for the CDR3 is TGTGCCAGCAGTTCGTCCCCAATAGGCGTAAAGGAGCTGTTTTTT.

This clonotype has only a few counts. This chain joins TRBV6-4 and TRBJ2-1; TRBD1 might be the D (5 bases). Trimming cost V 1 base and J 11 bases, with 15 bases left between them. The CDR3 consists of 14 residues. The V gene's germline CDR1 is MRHNA and CDR2 SNTAGT. The CDR3 loop is CASSDFRVGPQQFF. The CDR3 DNA reads as TGTGCCAGCAGTGACTTCAGGGTAGGGCCGCAGCAGTTCTTC.

Ten or more counts support this clonotype. The chain carries TRBV13 and TRBJ2-1; 14 nucleotides agree with TRBD2. Germline values: CDR1 PRHDT, CDR2 FYEKMQ (reference sequence). The CDR3 is 17 amino acids. Unmatched junction bases numbered 8, after V lost 5 bases and J lost 5 bases. As DNA, the CDR3 is TGTGCCAGCAGCCCGCGGACTAGCGGGGGGTCTAACAATGAGCAGTTCTTC. Encoded protein: CASSPRTSGGSNNEQFF.

This clonotype has more than one count but fewer than ten. The chain has TRBV13 and TRBJ1-1; 7 bases align to TRBD1. CDR3 length: 16 residues. Per germline, CDR1 PRHDT and CDR2 FYEKMQ (reference sequence). With V trimmed by 6 bases and J by 5 bases, 15 bases remained unmatched. CDR3 loop: CASSYGQVTYQTEAFF. CDR3 sequence (DNA): TGTGCCAGCAGTTACGGACAGGTTACGTACCAAACTGAAGCTTTCTTT.

This clonotype has only a few counts. CDR3 residues: CASSPLLRVEGNQPQHF. For the CDR3, the DNA is TGTGCCAGCAGTCCTCTCCTACGGGTGGAGGGCAATCAGCCCCAGCATTTT. The rearrangement uses TRBV27 and TRBJ1-5; D unresolved. This CDR3 is 17 amino acids long. V was shortened by 5 bases and J by 2 bases, with 19 bases between the two germline ends. CDR1 and CDR2 from the germline V gene are MNHEY and SMNVEV (reference sequence).

V gene TRBV6-5 combines with J gene TRBJ2-3, with 8 bases matching TRBD2. Trimming at V came to 2 bases and at J to 1 base, leaving 8 bases not matched to a gene. The CDR3 length is 17 residues. Looked up from germline, CDR1 is MNHEY and CDR2 is SVGAGI. The CDR3 reads CASSYAGGAGGTDTQYF. As DNA, the CDR3 is TGTGCCAGCAGTTACGCCGGGGGGGCGGGGGGCACAGATACGCAGTATTTT.

This clonotype was counted ten times or more. The CDR3 here is CASSSRGLRTDTQYF. The CDR3 coding sequence is TGTGCCAGCAGCAGCAGGGGGCTCAGGACAGATACGCAGTATTTT. This rearrangement joins TRBV11-2 to TRBJ2-3; TRBD1 matches at 8 bases. The ends lost 5 bases at V and 3 bases at J; junction bases unmatched: 7. Germline V gene lookup returns CDR1 SGHAT and CDR2 FQNNGV. The CDR3 has 15 residues.

Written as DNA, the CDR3 is TGTGCCAGCGCGGCGGGGGGCTTGGGGAATGGCTACACCTTC. Protein: CASAAGGLGNGYTF. This chain uses TRBV6-1 with TRBJ1-2, with TRBD1 as a possible D gene (6 bases). The CDR3 runs to 14 residues. V lost 8 bases, J lost 6 bases, and 19 bases lay in between. Germline-derived CDR1 and CDR2 are MNHNS and SASEGT.

This chain links TRBV5-1 with TRBJ1-2; D is possibly TRBD1 (6 bases). Germline V gene sequence: CDR1 SGHRS, CDR2 YFSETQ. The CDR3 sequence is 14 residues long. V was clipped by 0 bases and J by 8 bases, with 14 bases between them. CDR3 loop: CASSLAGTTMGYTF. Written as DNA, the CDR3 is TGCGCCAGCAGCTTGGCGGGGACAACTATGGGCTACACCTTC.

This clonotype came up many times. V gene TRBV7-9 combines with J gene TRBJ2-4, with a possible D match to TRBD1 (6 bases). The CDR3 is 16 amino acids. Germline V CDR1 and CDR2: SEHNR, FQNEAQ (reference sequence). V was pared by 4 bases and J by 0 bases, with 13 bases between. The CDR3 DNA is TGTGCCAGCAGCTCGACAGGACCAATAGCCAAAAACATTCAGTACTTC. It translates to CASSSTGPIAKNIQYF.

V gene TRBV7-2 combines with J gene TRBJ1-2; 7 nucleotides match TRBD1. The germline V gene has CDR1 SGHTA and CDR2 FQGNSA. Losses at the gene ends were 1 base for V and 7 bases for J; bases not matched to a gene: 9. The CDR3 consists of 15 residues. The CDR3 DNA reads as TGTGCCAGCAGCTTAGACTCTGGCGGGACAGCTGGCTACACCTTC. Translated: CASSLDSGGTAGYTF. The full variable domain, completed using reference TRBV7-2 and TRBJ1-2, is GAGVSQSPSNKVTEKGKDVELRCDPISGHTALYWYRQSLGQGLEFLIYFQGNSAPDKSGLPSDRFSAERTGGSVSTLTIQRTQQEDSAVYLCASSLDSGGTAGYTFGSGTRLTVV.

The rearrangement joins TRBV27 to TRBJ2-2, with 8 bases that match TRBD1. The CDR3 runs to 19 residues. The germline V gene encodes CDR1 MNHEY and CDR2 SMNVEV (reference sequence). Trimming removed 1 base from V and 4 bases from J; junction bases left unmatched: 14. The CDR3 region has the DNA TGTGCCAGCAGTTTATTGAAGTTTAGGGACAGGAAATTCACCGGGGAGCTGTTTTTT. It translates to CASSLLKFRDRKFTGELFF.

The chain employs TRBV28 and TRBJ1-4; D is ambiguous. V was pared by 6 bases and J by 0 bases, with 8 bases between. The CDR3 is made up of 14 amino acids. The V gene's germline CDR1 is MDHEN and CDR2 SYDVKM. CDR3: CASSIGSTNEKLFF. The CDR3 nucleotides read TGTGCCAGCAGCATAGGCTCAACTAATGAAAAACTGTTTTTT.

This clonotype was seen only a few times. The chain joins TRBV27 to TRBJ1-2, with 8 bases matching TRBD1. The CDR3 consists of 15 residues. J gave up 6 bases and V 0 bases, and 6 bases lay outside the gene matches. Germline V lookup: CDR1 MNHEY, CDR2 SMNVEV (reference sequence). The CDR3 here is CASSLSGTGLNGYTF. In DNA, the CDR3 is TGTGCCAGCAGTTTATCGGGGACAGGCTTGAATGGCTACACCTTC.

This clonotype came up once. The V gene is TRBV27, the J gene TRBJ2-2, with TRBD2 as a possible D gene (5 bases). V shed 5 bases and J shed 10 bases, with 14 bases lying between them. Germline CDR1 is MNHEY and CDR2 is SMNVEV (reference sequence). This CDR3 contains 13 residues. CDR3 amino acids: CASSALPSLELFF. The DNA for the CDR3 is TGTGCCAGCAGTGCCCTGCCTAGCTTGGAGCTGTTTTTT.

J is TRBJ2-2 and V is TRBV29-1; 10 bases agree with TRBD2. CDR3 length equals 16 residues. Trimming removed 2 bases from V and 7 bases from J; junction bases left unmatched: 10. CDR1 and CDR2 (germline): SQVTM, ANQGSEA. CDR3 bases: TGCAGCGTTGAATTGCTAGCGGGGGATAGGAACGGGGAGCTGTTTTTT. Amino acids: CSVELLAGDRNGELFF.

Points on this clonotype: It may be a read error: a sequence one base away is much more abundant. The chain is built from TRBV11-3 and TRBJ1-1; 8 bases map to TRBD1. In germline, CDR1 is SGHNT, CDR2 YENEEA. The length of the CDR3 is 14 residues. V shed 5 bases, J shed 6 bases, and the junction held 8 bases outside the gene matches. The DNA of the CDR3 is TGTGCCAGCAGCCCGCAGGGGGCCTGCGCTGAAGCTTTCTTT. This translates into CASSPQGACAEAFF.